The T cell receptor (beta chain) described here comes from a study of vaccination and CD4 T cells after COVID-19. Looking at the study overall: Diagnosis preceded the drawing of post-COVID samples by a median approximately 96 days (range 35 to 161). In the control cultures, a CEFX pool, an HIV-1 Nef pool, or no peptide was supplied.

The treatment here: approximately 9-day PBMC culture with coronavirus spike peptide pools or control peptides (ViraFEST assay). Concerning this clonotype: Its antigen is as yet unknown.

Scientists ran DNA taken from cultured CD4+ T cells through the Oncomine TCR Beta short-read assay for sequencing. TCRdb re-analysed the PCR reads in MiXCR, keeping a single row per CDR3 protein. The sample consists of about 18,000 distinct CDR3 sequences, about 38% of them appearing once. The source of this sequence is a human donor who had recovered from COVID-19. Material: CD4+ T cells from blood, cultured in vitro.

The chain's CDR3 is CSARDWRNSYNEQFF. The CDR3 DNA reads as TGCAGTGCTAGAGATTGGCGGAACTCCTACAATGAGCAGTTCTTC. The J gene is TRBJ2-1, the V gene TRBV20-1; D gene uncertain. CDR3 length: 15 amino acids. The ends were cut back, 0 bases at V and 0 bases at J, with 9 bases in the middle. The germline gives CDR1 DFQATT, CDR2 SNEGSKA (reference sequence).